One sample yielded the 9 T cell receptor beta chains listed below, sequenced in a study of shared clonotypes between healthy human individuals. Using immunoSEQ multiplex PCR, the repertoire was profiled, and TCRdb retains in-frame clones only, with some absent. The table records about 490,000 clones, roughly 80% of them present only once. Specimen: PBMCs. The receptors come from a middle-aged woman in good health. Some clones in this sample may be carry-over from other donors' samples.

This clone was recorded once. The chain recombines TRBV5-1 with TRBJ2-3; D unresolved. V was clipped by 3 bases and J by 2 bases, with 16 bases between them. Germline CDR1 SGHRS, CDR2 YFSETQ. The CDR3 sequence is 16 residues long. CDR3 DNA: TGCGCCAGCAGCTACCGGGTCCGGATATACACAGATACGCAGTATTTT. This codes for CASSYRVRIYTDTQYF. The whole variable domain, remainder taken from reference TRBV5-1 and TRBJ2-3, is KAGVTQTPRYLIKTRGQQVTLSCSPISGHRSVSWYQQTPGQGLQFLFEYFSETQRNKGNFPGRFSGRQFSNSRSEMNVSTLELGDSALYLCASSYRVRIYTDTQYFGPGTRLTVL.

This rearrangement joins TRBV9 to TRBJ2-7, with D possibly being TRBD1 or TRBD2 (5 bases each). Trimming removed 0 bases at V and 0 bases at J, with 7 bases between. The CDR3 is 14 residues long. In germline, CDR1 is SGDLS, CDR2 YYNGEE. The CDR3 coding sequence is TGTGCCAGCAGCGTAGACGGGGCCTCCTACGAGCAGTACTTC. It is translated as CASSVDGASYEQYF.

Only one count was recorded for this clone. The CDR3 here is CASSLGLAGVGDTDTQYF. The CDR3 DNA follows: TGCGCCAGCAGCTTGGGACTAGCGGGAGTGGGGGACACAGATACGCAGTATTTT. This rearrangement joins TRBV5-1 to TRBJ2-3, with TRBD2 identical over 12 bases. The CDR3 totals 18 residues. The germline V gene has CDR1 SGHRS and CDR2 YFSETQ. Trimming cost V 0 bases and J 2 bases; bases outside gene matches: 7.

The V gene is TRBV7-6, the J gene TRBJ2-1; 7 bases fit TRBD2. Per the germline V gene, CDR1 is SGHVS and CDR2 is FNYEAQ. The J segment lost 4 bases and the V segment lost 1 base, leaving 1 base of the junction unmatched. This CDR3 has 14 residues. The DNA of the CDR3 is TGTGCCAGCAGCTTAGGCGGGAGTTACAATGAGCAGTTCTTC. Its translation is CASSLGGSYNEQFF.

This chain joins TRBV9 and TRBJ2-1; D ambiguous. The V gene lost 4 bases and the J gene lost 2 bases, with 7 bases spanning the gap. The germline gives CDR1 SGDLS, CDR2 YYNGEE. This CDR3 has 13 amino acids. DNA for the CDR3: TGTGCCAGCAGCTCTGGGGCCTACAATGAGCAGTTCTTC. This codes for CASSSGAYNEQFF.

The J gene is TRBJ2-7, the V gene TRBV5-4; 9 nucleotides match TRBD1. Germline V gives CDR1 SGHNT, CDR2 YYREEE (reference sequence). The trim removed 4 bases at V and 6 bases at J, leaving 11 bases unmatched. This CDR3 has 15 amino acids. The chain's CDR3 is CASSQGGGQGREQYF. The DNA for the CDR3 is TGTGCCAGCAGCCAGGGCGGGGGACAGGGTCGCGAGCAGTACTTC.

The rearrangement uses TRBV5-5 and TRBJ1-2; possibly TRBD1 for D (6 bases). CDR1 is SGHKS and CDR2 is YYEKEE in the germline V gene (reference sequence). CDR3 length: 13 amino acids. Between the trimmed V and J ends, which lost 0 bases and 4 bases, there was a span of 7 bases. The DNA of the CDR3 is TGTGCCAGCAGCTTGGGGGGGGCCTATGGCTACACCTTC. Its protein is CASSLGGAYGYTF.

This rearrangement joins TRBV5-1 to TRBJ1-2, with TRBD1 matching over 10 bases. The CDR3 extends over 16 amino acids. Germline-derived CDR1 and CDR2 are SGHRS and YFSETQ. V dropped 3 bases and J dropped 1; count of bases not matched to a gene: 6. For the CDR3, the DNA is TGCGCCAGCAGCTGGGGACAGGGGTTAGGTAACTATGGCTACACCTTC. Translating gives CASSWGQGLGNYGYTF.

The gene calls are TRBV7-3 and TRBJ2-2; 11 positions match TRBD2. Germline V gives CDR1 SGHTA, CDR2 FQGTGA. This CDR3 has 16 residues. V dropped 3 bases and J dropped 4; count of bases not matched to a gene: 4. This CDR3 reads CASSFTLAGATGELFF. The CDR3 DNA sequence: TGTGCCAGCAGCTTTACACTAGCGGGAGCCACCGGGGAGCTGTTTTTT.